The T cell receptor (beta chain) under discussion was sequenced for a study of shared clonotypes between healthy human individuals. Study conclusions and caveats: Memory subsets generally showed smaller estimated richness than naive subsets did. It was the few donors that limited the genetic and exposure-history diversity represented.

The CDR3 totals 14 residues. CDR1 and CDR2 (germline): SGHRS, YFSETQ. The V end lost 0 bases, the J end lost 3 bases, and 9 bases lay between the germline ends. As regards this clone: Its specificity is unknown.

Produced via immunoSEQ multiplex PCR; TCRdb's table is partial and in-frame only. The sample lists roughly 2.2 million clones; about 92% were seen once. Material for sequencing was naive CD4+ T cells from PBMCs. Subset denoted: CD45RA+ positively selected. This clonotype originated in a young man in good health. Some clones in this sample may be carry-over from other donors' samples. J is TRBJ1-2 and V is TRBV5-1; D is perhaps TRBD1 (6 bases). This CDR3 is CASSLDRAHYGYTF. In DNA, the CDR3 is TGCGCCAGCAGCTTGGACAGGGCCCACTATGGCTACACCTTC.